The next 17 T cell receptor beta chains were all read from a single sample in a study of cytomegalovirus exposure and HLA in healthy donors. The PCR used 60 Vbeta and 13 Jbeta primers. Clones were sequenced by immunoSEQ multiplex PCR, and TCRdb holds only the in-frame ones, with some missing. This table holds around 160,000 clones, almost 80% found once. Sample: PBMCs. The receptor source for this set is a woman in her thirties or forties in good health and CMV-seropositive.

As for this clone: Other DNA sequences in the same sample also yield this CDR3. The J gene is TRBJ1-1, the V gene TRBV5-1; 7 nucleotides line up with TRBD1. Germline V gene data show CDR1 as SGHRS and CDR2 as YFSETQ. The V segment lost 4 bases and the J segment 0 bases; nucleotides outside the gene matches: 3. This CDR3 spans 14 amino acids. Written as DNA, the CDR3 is TGCGCCAGCAGCCCCGGACAGGTGAACACTGAAGCTTTCTTT. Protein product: CASSPGQVNTEAFF.

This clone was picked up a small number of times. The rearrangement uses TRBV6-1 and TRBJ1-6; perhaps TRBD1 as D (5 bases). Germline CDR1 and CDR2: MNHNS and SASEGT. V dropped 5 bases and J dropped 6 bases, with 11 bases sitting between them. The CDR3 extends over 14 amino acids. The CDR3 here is CASSLAGINSPLHF. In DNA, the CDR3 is TGTGCCAGCAGTTTGGCAGGGATTAATTCACCCCTCCACTTT.

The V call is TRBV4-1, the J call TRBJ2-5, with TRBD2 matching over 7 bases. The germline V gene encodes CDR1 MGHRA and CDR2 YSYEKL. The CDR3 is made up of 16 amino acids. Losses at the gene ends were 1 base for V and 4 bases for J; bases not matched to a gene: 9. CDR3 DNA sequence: TGCGCCAGCAGCCAAGGAAGCGGGAATAGAATAGAGACCCAGTACTTC. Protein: CASSQGSGNRIETQYF.

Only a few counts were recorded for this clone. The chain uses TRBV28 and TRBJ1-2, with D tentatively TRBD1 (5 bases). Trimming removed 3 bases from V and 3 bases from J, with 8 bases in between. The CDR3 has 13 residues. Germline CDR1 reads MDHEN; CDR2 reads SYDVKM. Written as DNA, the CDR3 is TGTGCCAGCAGTTTGCAGACAGACTATGGCTACACCTTC. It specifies CASSLQTDYGYTF.

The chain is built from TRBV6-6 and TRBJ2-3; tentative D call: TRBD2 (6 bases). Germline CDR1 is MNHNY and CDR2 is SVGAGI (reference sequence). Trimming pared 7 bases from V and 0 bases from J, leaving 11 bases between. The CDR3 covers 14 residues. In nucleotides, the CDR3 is TGTGCCAGCACGGGGGTGGGTAGCACAGATACGCAGTATTTT. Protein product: CASTGVGSTDTQYF.

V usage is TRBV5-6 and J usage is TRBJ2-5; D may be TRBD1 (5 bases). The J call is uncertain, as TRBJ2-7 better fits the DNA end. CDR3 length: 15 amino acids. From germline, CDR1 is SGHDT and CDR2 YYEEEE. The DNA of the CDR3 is TGTGCCAGCAGCTTCTTTCAGGGAACAGCCTACGAGCAGTACTTC. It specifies CASSFFQGTAYEQYF.

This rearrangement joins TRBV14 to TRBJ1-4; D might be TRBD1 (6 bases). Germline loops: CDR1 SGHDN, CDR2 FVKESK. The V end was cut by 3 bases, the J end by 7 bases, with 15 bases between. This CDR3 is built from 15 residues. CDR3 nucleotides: TGTGCCAGCAGCCAGACGACCAGGGGACGTGAAAAACTGTTTTTT. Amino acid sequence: CASSQTTRGREKLFF.

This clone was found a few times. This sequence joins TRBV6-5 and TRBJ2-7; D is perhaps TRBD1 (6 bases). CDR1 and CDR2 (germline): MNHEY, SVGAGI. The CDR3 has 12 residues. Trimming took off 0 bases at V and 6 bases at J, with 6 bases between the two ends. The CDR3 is CASSYSGGEQYF. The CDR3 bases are TGTGCCAGCAGTTACTCAGGGGGCGAGCAGTACTTC.

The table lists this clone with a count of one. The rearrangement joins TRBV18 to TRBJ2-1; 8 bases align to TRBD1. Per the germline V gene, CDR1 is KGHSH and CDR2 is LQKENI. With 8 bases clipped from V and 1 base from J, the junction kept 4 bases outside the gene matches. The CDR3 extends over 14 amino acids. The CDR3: CASRTGGSYNEQFF. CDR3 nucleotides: TGTGCCAGCCGCACAGGGGGGTCCTACAATGAGCAGTTCTTC. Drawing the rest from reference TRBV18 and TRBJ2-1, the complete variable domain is NAGVMQNPRHLVRRRGQEARLRCSPMKGHSHVYWYRQLPEEGLKFMVYLQKENIIDESGMPKERFSAEFPKEGPSILRIQQVVRGDSAAYFCASRTGGSYNEQFFGPGTRLTVL.

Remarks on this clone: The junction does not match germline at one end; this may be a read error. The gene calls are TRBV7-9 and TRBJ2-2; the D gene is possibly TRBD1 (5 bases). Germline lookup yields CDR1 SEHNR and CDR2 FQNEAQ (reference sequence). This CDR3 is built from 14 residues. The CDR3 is CSSSSVTVTGELFF. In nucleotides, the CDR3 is TGTTCCAGCAGCTCGGTGACAGTCACCGGGGAGCTGTTTTTT. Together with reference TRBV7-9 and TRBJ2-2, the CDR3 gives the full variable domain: DTGVSQNPRHKITKRGQNVTFRCDPISEHNRLYWYRQTLGQGPEFLTYFQNEAQLEKSRLLSDRFSAERPKGSFSTLEIQRTEQGDSAMYLCSSSSVTVTGELFFGEGSRLTVL.

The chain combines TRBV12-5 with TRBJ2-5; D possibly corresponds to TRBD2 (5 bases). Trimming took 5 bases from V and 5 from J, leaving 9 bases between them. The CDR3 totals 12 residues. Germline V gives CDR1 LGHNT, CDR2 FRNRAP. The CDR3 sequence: CASGLSGETQYF. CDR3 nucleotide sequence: TGTGCTAGTGGTCTCTCGGGGGAGACCCAGTACTTC.

As DNA, the CDR3 is TGTGCCCCCCCAGGGGGGCAGGGGACCCAGTACTTC. Its translation: CAPPGGQGTQYF. The chain carries TRBV2 and TRBJ2-5, with a weak D call TRBD1 (7 bases). CDR1 and CDR2 from the germline V gene are SNHLY and FYNNEI. Between the trimmed V and J ends, which lost 11 bases and 7 bases, there was a span of 17 bases. The CDR3 is 12 amino acids.

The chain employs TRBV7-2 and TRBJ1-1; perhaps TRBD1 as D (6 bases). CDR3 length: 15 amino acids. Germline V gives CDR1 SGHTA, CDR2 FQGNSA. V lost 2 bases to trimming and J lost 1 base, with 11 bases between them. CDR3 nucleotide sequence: TGTGCCAGCAGCTTACGGGGGGCGCAGAACACTGAAGCTTTCTTT. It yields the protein CASSLRGAQNTEAFF.

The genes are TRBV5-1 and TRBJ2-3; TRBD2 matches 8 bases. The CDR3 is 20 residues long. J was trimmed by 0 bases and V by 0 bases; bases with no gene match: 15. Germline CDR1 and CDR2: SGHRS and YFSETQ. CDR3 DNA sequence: TGCGCCAGCAGCTTGGGGACCCGGTGGGGCGGGGGGTCAAGCACAGATACGCAGTATTTT. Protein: CASSLGTRWGGGSSTDTQYF.

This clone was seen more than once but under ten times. CDR3 in DNA: TGTGCCAGCAGCGTAGGCATGCTTCGGAATTCACCCCTCCACTTT. This encodes CASSVGMLRNSPLHF. The rearrangement joins TRBV9 to TRBJ1-6; no firm D call. Germline CDR1 and CDR2: SGDLS and YYNGEE. The CDR3 covers 15 residues. Trimming removed 0 bases from V and 7 bases from J, with 11 bases in between.

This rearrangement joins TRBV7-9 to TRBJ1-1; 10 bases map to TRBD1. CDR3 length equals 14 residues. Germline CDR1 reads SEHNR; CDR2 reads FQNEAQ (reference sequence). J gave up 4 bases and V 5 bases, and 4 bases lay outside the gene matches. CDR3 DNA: TGTGCCAGCAGCCAGACAGGGGGCGTCACTGAAGCTTTCTTT. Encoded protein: CASSQTGGVTEAFF.

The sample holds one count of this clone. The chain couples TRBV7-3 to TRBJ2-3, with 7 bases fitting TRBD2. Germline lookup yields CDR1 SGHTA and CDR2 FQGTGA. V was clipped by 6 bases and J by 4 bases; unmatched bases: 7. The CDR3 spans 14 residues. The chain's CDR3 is CASSSGLAADTQYF. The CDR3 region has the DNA TGTGCCAGCAGTAGTGGTCTAGCGGCAGATACGCAGTATTTT.